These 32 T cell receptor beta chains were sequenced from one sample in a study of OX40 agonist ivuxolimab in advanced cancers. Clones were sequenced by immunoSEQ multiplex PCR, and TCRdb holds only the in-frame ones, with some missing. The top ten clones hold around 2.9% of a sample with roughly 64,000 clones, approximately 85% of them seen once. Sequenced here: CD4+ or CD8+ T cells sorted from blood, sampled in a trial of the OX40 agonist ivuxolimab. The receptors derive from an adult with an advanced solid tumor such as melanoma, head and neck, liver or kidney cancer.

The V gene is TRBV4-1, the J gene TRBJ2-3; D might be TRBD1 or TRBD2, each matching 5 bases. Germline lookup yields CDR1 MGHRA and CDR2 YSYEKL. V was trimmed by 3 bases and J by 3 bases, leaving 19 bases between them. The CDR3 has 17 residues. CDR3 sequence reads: CASSHQLGKGATDTQYF. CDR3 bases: TGCGCCAGCAGCCATCAACTAGGGAAAGGGGCAACAGATACGCAGTATTTT.

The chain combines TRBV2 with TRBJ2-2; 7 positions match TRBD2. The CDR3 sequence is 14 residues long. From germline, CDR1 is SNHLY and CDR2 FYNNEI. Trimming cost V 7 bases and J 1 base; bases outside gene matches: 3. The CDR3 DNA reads TGTGCCAGCAATGAGCGGGGGAACACCGGGGAGCTGTTTTTT. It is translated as CASNERGNTGELFF.

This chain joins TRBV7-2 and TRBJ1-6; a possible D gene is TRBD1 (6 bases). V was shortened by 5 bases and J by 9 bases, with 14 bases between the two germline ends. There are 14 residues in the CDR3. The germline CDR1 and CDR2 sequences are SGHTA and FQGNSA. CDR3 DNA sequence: TGTGCCAGCAGCGCAGGGGTTAGTTCTTCACCCCTCCACTTT. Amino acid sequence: CASSAGVSSSPLHF.

The CDR3 loop is CASSDTDTQYF. The CDR3 DNA reads TGTGCCAGCAGCGACACAGATACGCAGTATTTT. The rearrangement joins TRBV9 to TRBJ2-3; D remains unclear. Per the germline V gene, CDR1 is SGDLS and CDR2 is YYNGEE. The CDR3 covers 11 residues. Deletions cut 3 bases from V and 2 bases from J, with 1 base between.

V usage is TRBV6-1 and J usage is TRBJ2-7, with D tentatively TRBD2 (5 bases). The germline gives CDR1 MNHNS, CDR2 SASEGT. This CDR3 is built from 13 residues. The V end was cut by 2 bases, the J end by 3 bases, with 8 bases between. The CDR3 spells CASSETGFYEQYF. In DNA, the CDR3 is TGTGCCAGCAGTGAAACGGGGTTCTACGAGCAGTACTTC.

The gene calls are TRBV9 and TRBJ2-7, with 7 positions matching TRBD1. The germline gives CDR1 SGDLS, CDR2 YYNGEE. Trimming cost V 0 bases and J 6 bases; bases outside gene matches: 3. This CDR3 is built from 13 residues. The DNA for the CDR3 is TGTGCCAGCAGCGTAGAACAGGGGAGCGAGCAGTACTTC. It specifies CASSVEQGSEQYF.

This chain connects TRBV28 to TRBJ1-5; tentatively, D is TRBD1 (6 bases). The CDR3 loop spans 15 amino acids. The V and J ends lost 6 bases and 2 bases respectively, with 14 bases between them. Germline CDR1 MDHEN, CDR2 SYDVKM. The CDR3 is CASSPGGRGNQPQHF. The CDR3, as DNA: TGTGCCAGCAGCCCCGGGGGGCGCGGCAATCAGCCCCAGCATTTT.

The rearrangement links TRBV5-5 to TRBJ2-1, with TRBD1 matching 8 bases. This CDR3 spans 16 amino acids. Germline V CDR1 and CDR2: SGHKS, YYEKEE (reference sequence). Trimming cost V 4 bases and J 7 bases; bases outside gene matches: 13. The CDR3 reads CASSLRTDRAENEQFF. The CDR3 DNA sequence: TGTGCCAGCAGCCTACGGACGGACAGGGCTGAGAATGAGCAGTTCTTC.

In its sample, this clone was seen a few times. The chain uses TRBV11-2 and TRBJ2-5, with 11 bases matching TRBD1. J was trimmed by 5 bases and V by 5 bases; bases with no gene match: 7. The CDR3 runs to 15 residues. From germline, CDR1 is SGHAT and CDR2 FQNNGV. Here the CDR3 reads CASSPRDRGMETQYF. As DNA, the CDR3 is TGTGCCAGCAGCCCCCGGGACAGGGGGATGGAGACCCAGTACTTC.

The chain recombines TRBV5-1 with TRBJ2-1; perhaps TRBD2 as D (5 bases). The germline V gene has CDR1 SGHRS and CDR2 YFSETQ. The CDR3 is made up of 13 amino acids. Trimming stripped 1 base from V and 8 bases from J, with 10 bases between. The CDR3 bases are TGCGCCAGCAGCTTGAGAGGGCTTGATGAGCAGTTCTTC. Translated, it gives CASSLRGLDEQFF.

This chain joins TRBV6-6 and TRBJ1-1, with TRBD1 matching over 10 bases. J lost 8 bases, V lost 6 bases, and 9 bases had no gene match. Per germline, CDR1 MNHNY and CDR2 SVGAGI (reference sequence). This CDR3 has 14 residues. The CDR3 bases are TGTGCCAGCAGCCCGGGACAGGGGAAGTCGGAAGCTTTCTTT. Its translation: CASSPGQGKSEAFF.

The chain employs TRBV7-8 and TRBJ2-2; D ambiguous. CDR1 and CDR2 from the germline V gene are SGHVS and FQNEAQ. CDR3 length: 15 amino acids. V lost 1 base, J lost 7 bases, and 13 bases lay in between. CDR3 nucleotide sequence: TGTGCCAGCAGCTTAGATGTTAGGTGGGGCGGGGAGCTGTTTTTT. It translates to CASSLDVRWGGELFF. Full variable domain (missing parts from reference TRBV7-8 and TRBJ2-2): GAGVSQSPRYKVAKRGQDVALRCDPISGHVSLFWYQQALGQGPEFLTYFQNEAQLDKSGLPSDRFFAERPEGSVSTLKIQRTQQEDSAVYLCASSLDVRWGGELFFGEGSRLTVL.

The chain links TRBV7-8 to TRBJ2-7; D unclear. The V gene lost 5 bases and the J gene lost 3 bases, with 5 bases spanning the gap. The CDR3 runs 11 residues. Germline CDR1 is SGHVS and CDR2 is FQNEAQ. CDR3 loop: CASSLNYEQYF. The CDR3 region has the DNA TGTGCCAGCAGCCTTAACTACGAGCAGTACTTC.

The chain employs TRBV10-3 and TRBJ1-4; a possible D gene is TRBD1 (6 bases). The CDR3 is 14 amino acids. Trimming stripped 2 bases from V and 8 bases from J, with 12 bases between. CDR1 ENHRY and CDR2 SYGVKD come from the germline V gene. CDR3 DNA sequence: TGTGCCATCAGTGAGCCGGGAAGGGGGGAAAAACTGTTTTTT. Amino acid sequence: CAISEPGRGEKLFF.

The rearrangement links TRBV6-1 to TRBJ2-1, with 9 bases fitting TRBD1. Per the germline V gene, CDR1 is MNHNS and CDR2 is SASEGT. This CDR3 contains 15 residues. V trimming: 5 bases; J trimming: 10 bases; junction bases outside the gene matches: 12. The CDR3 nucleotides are TGTGCCAGCAGTATTCCGGGACAGGGCCGTGAGGAGCAGTTCTTC. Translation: CASSIPGQGREEQFF.

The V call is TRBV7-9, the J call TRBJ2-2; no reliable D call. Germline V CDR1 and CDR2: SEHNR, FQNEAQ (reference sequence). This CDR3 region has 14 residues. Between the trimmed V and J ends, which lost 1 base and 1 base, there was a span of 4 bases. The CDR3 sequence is CASSLGQNTGELFF. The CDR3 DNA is TGTGCCAGCAGCTTAGGACAGAACACCGGGGAGCTGTTTTTT.

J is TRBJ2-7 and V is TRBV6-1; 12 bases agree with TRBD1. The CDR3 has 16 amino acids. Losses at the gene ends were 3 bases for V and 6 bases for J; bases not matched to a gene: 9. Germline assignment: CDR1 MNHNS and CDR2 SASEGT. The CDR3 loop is CASSERDRGRESEQYF. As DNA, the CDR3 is TGTGCCAGCAGTGAGAGGGACAGGGGGCGCGAATCCGAGCAGTACTTC.

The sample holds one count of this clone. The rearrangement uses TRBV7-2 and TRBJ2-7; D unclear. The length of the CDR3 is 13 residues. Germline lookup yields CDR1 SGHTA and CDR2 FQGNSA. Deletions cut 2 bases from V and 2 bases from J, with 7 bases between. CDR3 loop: CASSLTAPYEQYF. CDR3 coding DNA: TGTGCCAGCAGCTTAACCGCCCCCTACGAGCAGTACTTC.

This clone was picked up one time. DNA for the CDR3: TGTGCCAGCAGACCGGGTGTTGGTCCCACAGATACGCAGTATTTT. Translated, it gives CASRPGVGPTDTQYF. The J gene is TRBJ2-3, the V gene TRBV7-9, with unresolved D. The ends were cut back, 6 bases at V and 2 bases at J, with 15 bases in the middle. Germline V CDR1 and CDR2: SEHNR, FQNEAQ (reference sequence). This CDR3 has 15 residues.

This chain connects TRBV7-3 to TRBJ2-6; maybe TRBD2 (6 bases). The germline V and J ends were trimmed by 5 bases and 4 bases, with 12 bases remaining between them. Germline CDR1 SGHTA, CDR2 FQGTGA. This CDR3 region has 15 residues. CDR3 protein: CASSPGGVGANVLTF. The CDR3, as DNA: TGTGCCAGCAGCCCCGGAGGGGTGGGGGCCAACGTCCTGACTTTC.

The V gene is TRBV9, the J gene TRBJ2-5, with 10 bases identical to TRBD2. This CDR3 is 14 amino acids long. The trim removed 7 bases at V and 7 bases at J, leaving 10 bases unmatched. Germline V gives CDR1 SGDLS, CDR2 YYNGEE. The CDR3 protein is CASSGTSEMGTQYF. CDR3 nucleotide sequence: TGTGCCAGCTCCGGGACTAGCGAAATGGGGACCCAGTACTTC. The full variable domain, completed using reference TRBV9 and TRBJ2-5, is DSGVTQTPKHLITATGQRVTLRCSPRSGDLSVYWYQQSLDQGLQFLIQYYNGEERAKGNILERFSAQQFPDLHSELNLSSLELGDSALYFCASSGTSEMGTQYFGPGTRLLVL.

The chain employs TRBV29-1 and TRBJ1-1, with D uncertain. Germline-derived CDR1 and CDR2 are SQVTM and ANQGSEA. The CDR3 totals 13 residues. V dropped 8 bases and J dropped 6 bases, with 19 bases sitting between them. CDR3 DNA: TGCAGCTCCCTGGTGAGGGTCGGCGCTGAAGCTTTCTTT. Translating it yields CSSLVRVGAEAFF.

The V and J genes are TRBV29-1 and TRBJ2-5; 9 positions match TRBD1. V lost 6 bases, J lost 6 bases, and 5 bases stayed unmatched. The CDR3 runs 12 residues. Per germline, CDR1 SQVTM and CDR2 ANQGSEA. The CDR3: CSVGQGPKTQYF. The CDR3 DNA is TGCAGCGTGGGACAGGGTCCGAAGACCCAGTACTTC.

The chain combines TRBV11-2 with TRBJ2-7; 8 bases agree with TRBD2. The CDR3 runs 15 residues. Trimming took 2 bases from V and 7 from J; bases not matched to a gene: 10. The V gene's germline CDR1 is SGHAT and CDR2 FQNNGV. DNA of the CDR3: TGTGCCAGCAGCTTAACGGGAGGGCCTTATCTGGAGCAGTACTTC. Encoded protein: CASSLTGGPYLEQYF.

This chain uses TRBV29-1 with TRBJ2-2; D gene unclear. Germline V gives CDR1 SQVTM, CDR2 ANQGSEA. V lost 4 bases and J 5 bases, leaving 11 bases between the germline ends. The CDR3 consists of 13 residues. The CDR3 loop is CSVGEKITGELFF. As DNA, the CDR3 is TGCAGCGTTGGAGAAAAAATAACCGGGGAGCTGTTTTTT.

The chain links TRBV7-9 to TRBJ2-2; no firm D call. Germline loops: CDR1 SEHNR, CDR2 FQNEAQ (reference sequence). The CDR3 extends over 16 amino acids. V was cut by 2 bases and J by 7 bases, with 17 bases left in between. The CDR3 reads CASSLSIATGDGELFF. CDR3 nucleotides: TGTGCCAGCAGCTTAAGCATAGCCACTGGTGACGGGGAGCTGTTTTTT.

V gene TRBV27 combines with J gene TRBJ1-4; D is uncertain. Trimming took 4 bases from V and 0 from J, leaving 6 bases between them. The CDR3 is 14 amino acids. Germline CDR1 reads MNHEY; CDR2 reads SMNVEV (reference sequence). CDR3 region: CASSWFATNEKLFF. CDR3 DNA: TGTGCCAGCAGTTGGTTCGCAACTAATGAAAAACTGTTTTTT.

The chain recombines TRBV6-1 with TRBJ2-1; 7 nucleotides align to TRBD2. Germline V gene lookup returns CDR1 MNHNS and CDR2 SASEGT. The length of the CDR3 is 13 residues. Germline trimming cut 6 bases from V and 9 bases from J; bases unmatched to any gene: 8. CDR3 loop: CASRWTSISEQFF. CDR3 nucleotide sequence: TGTGCCAGCAGGTGGACTAGTATCTCTGAGCAGTTCTTC.

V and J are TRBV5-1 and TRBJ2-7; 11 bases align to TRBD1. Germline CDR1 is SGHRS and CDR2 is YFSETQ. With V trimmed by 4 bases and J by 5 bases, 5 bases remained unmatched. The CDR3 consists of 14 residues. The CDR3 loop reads CASSPWTGGNEQYF. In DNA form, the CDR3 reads TGCGCCAGCAGCCCCTGGACAGGGGGCAACGAGCAGTACTTC.

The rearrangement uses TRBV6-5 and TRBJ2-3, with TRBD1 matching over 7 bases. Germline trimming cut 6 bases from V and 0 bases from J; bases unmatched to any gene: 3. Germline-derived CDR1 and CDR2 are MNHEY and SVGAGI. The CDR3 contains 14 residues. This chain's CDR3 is CASRRDSSTDTQYF. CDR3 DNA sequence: TGTGCCAGCAGGAGGGACAGTAGCACAGATACGCAGTATTTT.

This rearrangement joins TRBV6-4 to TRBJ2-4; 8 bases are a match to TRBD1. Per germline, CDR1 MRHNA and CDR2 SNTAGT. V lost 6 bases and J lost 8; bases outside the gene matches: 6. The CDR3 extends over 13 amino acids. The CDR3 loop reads CASSDGQGDIQYF. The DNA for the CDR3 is TGTGCCAGCAGCGATGGACAGGGTGACATTCAGTACTTC.

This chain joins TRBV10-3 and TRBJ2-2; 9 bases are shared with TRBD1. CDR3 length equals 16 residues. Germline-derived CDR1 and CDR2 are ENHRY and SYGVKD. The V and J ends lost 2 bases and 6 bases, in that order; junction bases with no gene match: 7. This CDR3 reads CAISERQGGNAGELFF. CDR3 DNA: TGTGCCATCAGTGAGAGACAGGGGGGAAATGCCGGGGAGCTGTTTTTT.